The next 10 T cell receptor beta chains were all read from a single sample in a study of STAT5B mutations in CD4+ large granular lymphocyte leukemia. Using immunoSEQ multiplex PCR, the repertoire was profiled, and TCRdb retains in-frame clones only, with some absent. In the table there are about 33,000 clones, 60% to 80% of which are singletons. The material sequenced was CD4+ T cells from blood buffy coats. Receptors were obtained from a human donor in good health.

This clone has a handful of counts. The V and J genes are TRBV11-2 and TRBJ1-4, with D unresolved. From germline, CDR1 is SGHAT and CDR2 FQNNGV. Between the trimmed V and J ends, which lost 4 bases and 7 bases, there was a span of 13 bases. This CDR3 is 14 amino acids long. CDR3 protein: CASSYGGLGEKLFF. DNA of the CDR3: TGTGCCAGCAGCTATGGTGGATTAGGTGAAAAACTGTTTTTT.

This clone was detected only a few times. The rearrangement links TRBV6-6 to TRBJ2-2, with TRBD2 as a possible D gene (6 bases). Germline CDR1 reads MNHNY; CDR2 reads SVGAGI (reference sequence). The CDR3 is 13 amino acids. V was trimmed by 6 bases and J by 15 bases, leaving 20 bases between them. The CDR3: CASSPWSGTPVFF. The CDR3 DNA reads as TGTGCCAGCAGCCCATGGTCCGGGACTCCGGTGTTTTTT.

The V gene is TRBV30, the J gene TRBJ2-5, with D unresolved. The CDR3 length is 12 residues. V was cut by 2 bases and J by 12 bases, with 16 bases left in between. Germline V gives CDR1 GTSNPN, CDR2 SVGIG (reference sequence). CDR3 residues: CAWSPGPGEKYF. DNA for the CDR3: TGTGCCTGGAGTCCCGGACCCGGAGAAAAGTACTTC.

In nucleotides, the CDR3 is TGTGCCAGCAGCCGTCAGATTGAGCAGTTCTTC. It is translated as CASSRQIEQFF. The rearrangement links TRBV2 to TRBJ2-1, with D unresolved. Trimming removed 6 bases from V and 9 bases from J, with 9 bases in between. Germline CDR1 reads SNHLY; CDR2 reads FYNNEI. There are 11 residues in the CDR3.

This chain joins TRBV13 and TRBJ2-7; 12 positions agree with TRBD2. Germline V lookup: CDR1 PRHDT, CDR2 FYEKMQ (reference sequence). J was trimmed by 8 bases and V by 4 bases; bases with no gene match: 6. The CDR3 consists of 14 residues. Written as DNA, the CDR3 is TGTGCCAGCAGCTCTTATGGACTAGCGGGGAAGCAGTACTTC. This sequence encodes CASSSYGLAGKQYF.

The CDR3 nucleotides are TGTGCCAGTCGTACAGGTATAACATTCTACGAGCAGTACTTC. It translates to CASRTGITFYEQYF. The chain combines TRBV28 with TRBJ2-7, with D maybe TRBD1 (5 bases). The V gene's germline CDR1 is MDHEN and CDR2 SYDVKM. V lost 9 bases to trimming and J lost 3 bases, with 18 bases between them. This CDR3 is built from 14 residues.

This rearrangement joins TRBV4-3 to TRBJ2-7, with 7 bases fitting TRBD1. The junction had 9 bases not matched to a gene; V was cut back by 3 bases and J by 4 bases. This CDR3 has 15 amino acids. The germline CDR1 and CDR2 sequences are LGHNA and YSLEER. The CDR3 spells CASSQETGVTYEQYF. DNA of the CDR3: TGCGCCAGCAGCCAGGAAACAGGGGTAACGTACGAGCAGTACTTC.

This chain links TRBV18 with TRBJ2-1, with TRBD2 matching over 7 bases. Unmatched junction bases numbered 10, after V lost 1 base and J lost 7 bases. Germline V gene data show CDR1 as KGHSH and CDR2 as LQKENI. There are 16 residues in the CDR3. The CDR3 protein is CASSPRLGEGENEQFF. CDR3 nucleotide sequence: TGTGCCAGCTCACCACGACTTGGGGAGGGTGAAAATGAGCAGTTCTTC. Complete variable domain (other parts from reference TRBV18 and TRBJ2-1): NAGVMQNPRHLVRRRGQEARLRCSPMKGHSHVYWYRQLPEEGLKFMVYLQKENIIDESGMPKERFSAEFPKEGPSILRIQQVVRGDSAAYFCASSPRLGEGENEQFFGPGTRLTVL.

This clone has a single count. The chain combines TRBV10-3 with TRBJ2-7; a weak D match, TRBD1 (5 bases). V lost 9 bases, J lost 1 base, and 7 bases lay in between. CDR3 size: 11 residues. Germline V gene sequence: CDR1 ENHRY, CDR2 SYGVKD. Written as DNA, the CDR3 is TGTGCCATGGGGCCGTCCTACGAGCAGTACTTC. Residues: CAMGPSYEQYF.

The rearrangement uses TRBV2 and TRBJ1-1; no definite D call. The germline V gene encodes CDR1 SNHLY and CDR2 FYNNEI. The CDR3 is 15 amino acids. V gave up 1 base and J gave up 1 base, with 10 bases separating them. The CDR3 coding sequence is TGTGCCAGCAGTGAAGTGTGGGAACCGAACACTGAAGCTTTCTTT. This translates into CASSEVWEPNTEAFF. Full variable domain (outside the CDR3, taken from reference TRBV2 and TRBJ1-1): EPEVTQTPSHQVTQMGQEVILRCVPISNHLYFYWYRQILGQKVEFLVSFYNNEISEKSEIFDDQFSVERPDGSNFTLKIRSTKLEDSAMYFCASSEVWEPNTEAFFGQGTRLTVV.